These T cell receptor beta chains were read from a single sample in a study of shared clonotypes between healthy human individuals. Using immunoSEQ multiplex PCR, the repertoire was profiled, and TCRdb retains in-frame clones only, with some absent. The sample yields 2 million to 2.5 million clones, 90% to 97% seen once. Material for sequencing was naive CD4+ T cells sorted from blood. The source of these receptors is a man aged 18 to 35 in good health. CDR3s include the opening cysteine and the closing phenylalanine or tryptophan. Fields, in order: clone size, D gene, J gene, V gene, CDR3 protein, CDR3 DNA. D genes are given only for firm matches. Size tells how often a clone was seen (once, few, many) or the class of an expanded clone, and some rows leave it out.

abundance: -
d_gene: -
j_gene: TRBJ2-7
v_gene: TRBV6-1
CDR3aa: CASITRSSYEQYF
CDR3nt: TGTGCCAGCATCACCCGAAGCTCCTACGAGCAGTACTTC

abundance: -
d_gene: TRBD1
j_gene: TRBJ1-2
v_gene: TRBV7-2
CDR3aa: CASSLDRGGNYGYTF
CDR3nt: TGTGCCAGCAGCCTAGACAGGGGTGGAAACTATGGCTACACCTTC

abundance: -
d_gene: -
j_gene: TRBJ1-1
v_gene: TRBV19
CDR3aa: CASSTGPRTEAFF
CDR3nt: TGTGCCAGTAGTACGGGACCGCGGACTGAAGCTTTCTTT

abundance: -
d_gene: TRBD2
j_gene: TRBJ2-5
v_gene: TRBV2
CDR3aa: CARTGTSGSGGQYF
CDR3nt: TGTGCCAGAACAGGGACTAGCGGGTCCGGGGGCCAGTACTTC

abundance: -
d_gene: -
j_gene: TRBJ1-6
v_gene: TRBV7-9
CDR3aa: CASSATEWPLHF
CDR3nt: TGTGCCAGCAGCGCCACCGAGTGGCCCCTCCACTTT

abundance: -
d_gene: -
j_gene: TRBJ2-3
v_gene: TRBV20-1
CDR3aa: CSARTDTQYF
CDR3nt: TGCAGTGCTAGGACGGATACGCAGTATTTT

abundance: -
d_gene: TRBD2
j_gene: TRBJ2-7
v_gene: TRBV4-1
CDR3aa: CASSQDKGLAGGYEQYF
CDR3nt: TGCGCCAGCAGCCAAGATAAGGGCCTAGCGGGAGGATACGAGCAGTACTTC

abundance: -
d_gene: TRBD2
j_gene: TRBJ2-3
v_gene: TRBV30
CDR3aa: CAWSAGLAGGTDTQYF
CDR3nt: TGTGCCTGGAGTGCGGGACTAGCGGGGGGTACAGATACGCAGTATTTT

abundance: -
d_gene: TRBD1
j_gene: TRBJ2-1
v_gene: TRBV6-5
CDR3aa: CASSIGQGGSNEQFF
CDR3nt: TGTGCCAGCAGTATCGGACAGGGGGGTAGCAATGAGCAGTTCTTC

abundance: -
d_gene: TRBD2
j_gene: TRBJ2-1
v_gene: TRBV5-1
CDR3aa: CASSLRLAGVQFF
CDR3nt: TGCGCCAGCAGCTTGCGCCTAGCGGGAGTCCAGTTCTTC

abundance: -
d_gene: -
j_gene: TRBJ1-2
v_gene: TRBV2
CDR3aa: CASSERDESYTF
CDR3nt: TGTGCCAGCAGTGAAAGGGACGAAAGCTACACCTTC

abundance: once
d_gene: TRBD1
j_gene: TRBJ1-6
v_gene: TRBV6-6
CDR3aa: CASSLPGGSYNSPLHF
CDR3nt: TGTGCCAGCAGTTTGCCAGGGGGCTCCTATAATTCACCCCTCCACTTT

abundance: -
d_gene: TRBD2
j_gene: TRBJ2-7
v_gene: TRBV7-6
CDR3aa: CASSLESSGKSSYEQYF
CDR3nt: TGTGCCAGCAGCTTAGAATCCAGCGGGAAGAGCTCCTACGAGCAGTACTTC

abundance: -
d_gene: -
j_gene: TRBJ1-1
v_gene: TRBV6-5
CDR3aa: CASSFDLNTEAFF
CDR3nt: TGTGCCAGCAGTTTCGATTTGAACACTGAAGCTTTCTTT

abundance: -
d_gene: -
j_gene: TRBJ1-2
v_gene: TRBV21-1
CDR3aa: CASSIKGDRGSGYTF
CDR3nt: TGTGCCAGCAGCATAAAGGGGGACAGGGGGAGTGGCTACACCTTC

abundance: -
d_gene: -
j_gene: TRBJ2-4
v_gene: TRBV18
CDR3aa: CASSPPQLAKNIQYF
CDR3nt: TGTGCCAGCTCACCACCCCAGTTAGCCAAAAACATTCAGTACTTC

abundance: -
d_gene: TRBD1
j_gene: TRBJ1-3
v_gene: TRBV18
CDR3aa: CASSPPGQGTNTIYF
CDR3nt: TGTGCCAGCTCACCCCCGGGACAGGGCACAAACACCATATATTTT

abundance: -
d_gene: TRBD2
j_gene: TRBJ2-1
v_gene: TRBV30
CDR3aa: CAWRGGLYNEQFF
CDR3nt: TGTGCCTGGCGCGGGGGGCTATACAATGAGCAGTTCTTC

abundance: -
d_gene: -
j_gene: TRBJ1-2
v_gene: TRBV5-4
CDR3aa: CASSPRSDGSNYGYTF
CDR3nt: TGTGCCAGCAGCCCCCGATCGGACGGCTCTAACTATGGCTACACCTTC

abundance: -
d_gene: -
j_gene: TRBJ2-2
v_gene: TRBV7-9
CDR3aa: CASSSDRRFTGELFF
CDR3nt: TGTGCCAGCAGTTCCGACAGAAGGTTCACCGGGGAGCTGTTTTTT

abundance: -
d_gene: -
j_gene: TRBJ2-7
v_gene: TRBV7-9
CDR3aa: CASSPDSNEEQYF
CDR3nt: TGTGCCAGCAGCCCGGACAGTAATGAAGAGCAGTACTTC

abundance: -
d_gene: -
j_gene: TRBJ1-1
v_gene: TRBV28
CDR3aa: CASSLAEMNTEAFF
CDR3nt: TGTGCCAGCAGTTTAGCTGAGATGAACACTGAAGCTTTCTTT

abundance: -
d_gene: -
j_gene: TRBJ1-2
v_gene: TRBV19
CDR3aa: CASKATNYGYTF
CDR3nt: TGTGCCAGTAAAGCAACTAACTATGGCTACACCTTC

abundance: -
d_gene: -
j_gene: TRBJ1-5
v_gene: TRBV28
CDR3aa: CASTPSIGSNQPQHF
CDR3nt: TGTGCCAGCACCCCCTCCATCGGTAGCAATCAGCCCCAGCATTTT

abundance: -
d_gene: TRBD1
j_gene: TRBJ1-2
v_gene: TRBV13
CDR3aa: CASSFLGTGTNYGYTF
CDR3nt: TGTGCCAGCAGCTTCCTAGGGACAGGTACTAACTATGGCTACACCTTC

abundance: -
d_gene: TRBD1
j_gene: TRBJ2-7
v_gene: TRBV6-1
CDR3aa: CASTSGTGYEQYF
CDR3nt: TGTGCCAGCACTTCCGGGACAGGCTACGAGCAGTACTTC

abundance: -
d_gene: -
j_gene: TRBJ2-7
v_gene: TRBV28
CDR3aa: CASSSSLYAAYEQYF
CDR3nt: TGTGCCAGCAGTTCTTCCCTTTACGCGGCCTACGAGCAGTACTTC

abundance: -
d_gene: TRBD1
j_gene: TRBJ2-2
v_gene: TRBV5-6
CDR3aa: CASSLATGIGELFF
CDR3nt: TGTGCCAGCAGCTTGGCGACAGGGATCGGGGAGCTGTTTTTT

abundance: -
d_gene: -
j_gene: TRBJ1-2
v_gene: TRBV5-1
CDR3aa: CASSLNPGERGYTF
CDR3nt: TGCGCCAGCAGCTTGAATCCAGGGGAAAGAGGCTACACCTTC

abundance: -
d_gene: -
j_gene: TRBJ2-1
v_gene: TRBV2
CDR3aa: CASTREADEQFF
CDR3nt: TGTGCCAGCACCAGGGAAGCGGATGAGCAGTTCTTC

abundance: -
d_gene: TRBD2
j_gene: TRBJ2-3
v_gene: TRBV11-2
CDR3aa: CASSVRLAGTTDTQYF
CDR3nt: TGTGCCAGCAGCGTAAGGCTAGCGGGAACGACAGATACGCAGTATTTT

abundance: -
d_gene: -
j_gene: TRBJ2-7
v_gene: TRBV20-1
CDR3aa: CSALRGEQYF
CDR3nt: TGCAGTGCTCTCAGGGGCGAGCAGTACTTC

abundance: -
d_gene: -
j_gene: TRBJ1-1
v_gene: TRBV29-1
CDR3aa: CSVEDQRVSEAFF
CDR3nt: TGCAGCGTTGAAGATCAAAGGGTATCTGAAGCTTTCTTT

abundance: once
d_gene: TRBD1
j_gene: TRBJ2-1
v_gene: TRBV7-6
CDR3aa: CASSLAGQPNEQFF
CDR3nt: TGTGCCAGCAGCTTAGCGGGACAGCCCAATGAGCAGTTCTTC

abundance: -
d_gene: -
j_gene: TRBJ1-5
v_gene: TRBV30
CDR3aa: CAWSGKVNQPQHF
CDR3nt: TGTGCCTGGAGCGGTAAGGTCAATCAGCCCCAGCATTTT

abundance: -
d_gene: -
j_gene: TRBJ1-4
v_gene: TRBV7-9
CDR3aa: CASSLGAGREKLFF
CDR3nt: TGTGCCAGCAGCTTGGGGGCAGGGAGAGAAAAACTGTTTTTT

abundance: -
d_gene: -
j_gene: TRBJ1-1
v_gene: TRBV10-3
CDR3aa: CAISQLGGTEAFF
CDR3nt: TGTGCCATCAGCCAACTGGGGGGCACTGAAGCTTTCTTT

abundance: once
d_gene: -
j_gene: TRBJ2-1
v_gene: TRBV27
CDR3aa: CASNSGHQTNEQFF
CDR3nt: TGTGCCAGCAACTCGGGACATCAAACCAATGAGCAGTTCTTC

abundance: once
d_gene: TRBD2
j_gene: TRBJ2-3
v_gene: TRBV5-1
CDR3aa: CASTGLAGGTDTQYF
CDR3nt: TGCGCCAGCACGGGTCTAGCGGGGGGCACAGATACGCAGTATTTT

abundance: -
d_gene: -
j_gene: TRBJ1-1
v_gene: TRBV18
CDR3aa: CASSPAMNTEAFF
CDR3nt: TGTGCTAGCTCACCAGCTATGAACACTGAAGCTTTCTTT

abundance: -
d_gene: -
j_gene: TRBJ1-2
v_gene: TRBV2
CDR3aa: CASSEGSDYGYTF
CDR3nt: TGTGCCAGCAGCGAAGGCAGTGACTATGGCTACACCTTC

abundance: -
d_gene: -
j_gene: TRBJ1-2
v_gene: TRBV19
CDR3aa: CASSMGRQLYGYTF
CDR3nt: TGTGCCAGTAGTATGGGCAGGCAACTCTATGGCTACACCTTC

abundance: -
d_gene: TRBD2
j_gene: TRBJ2-1
v_gene: TRBV27
CDR3aa: CASRKSVVAGRYNEQFF
CDR3nt: TGTGCCAGCAGGAAAAGTGTGGTAGCGGGGAGATACAATGAGCAGTTCTTC

abundance: -
d_gene: -
j_gene: TRBJ2-7
v_gene: TRBV7-9
CDR3aa: CASSLTPSYEQYF
CDR3nt: TGTGCCAGCAGCTTAACACCCTCCTACGAGCAGTACTTC